This TCR beta chain derives from a study of blood T cell repertoires in COVID-19. The repertoire was sequenced with immunoSEQ multiplex PCR; TCRdb's copy has only in-frame clones and lacks some. The table records fewer than 400,000 clones, approximately 90% of them present only once. From germline, CDR1 is MNHEY and CDR2 SVGAGI. With 8 bases removed from V and 9 bases from J, the gap between germline ends came to 8 bases. CDR3 size: 10 residues. The specimen sequenced was PBMCs or T cells enriched from blood (not recorded which). This receptor was identified in a woman under 40 who had been exposed to COVID-19. The chain couples TRBV6-5 to TRBJ2-1, with D perhaps TRBD1 (6 bases). In DNA form, the CDR3 reads TGTGCCAGCGGGGGCCCTGAGCAGTTCTTC. Residues: CASGGPEQFF.